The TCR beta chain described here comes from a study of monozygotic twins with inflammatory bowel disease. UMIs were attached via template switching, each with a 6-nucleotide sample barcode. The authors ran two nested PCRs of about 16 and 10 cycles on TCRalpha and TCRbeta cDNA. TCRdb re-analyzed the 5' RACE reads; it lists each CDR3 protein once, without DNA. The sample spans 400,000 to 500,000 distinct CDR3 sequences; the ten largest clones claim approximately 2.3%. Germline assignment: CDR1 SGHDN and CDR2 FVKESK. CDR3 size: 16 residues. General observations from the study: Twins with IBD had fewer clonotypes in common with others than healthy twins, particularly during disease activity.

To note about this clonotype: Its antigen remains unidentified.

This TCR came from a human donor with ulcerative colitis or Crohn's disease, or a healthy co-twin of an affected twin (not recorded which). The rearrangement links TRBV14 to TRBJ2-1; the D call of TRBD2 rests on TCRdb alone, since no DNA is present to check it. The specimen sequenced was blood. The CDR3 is CASSQGAGIFYNEQFF. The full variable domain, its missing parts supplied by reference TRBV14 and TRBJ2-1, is EAGVTQFPSHSVIEKGQTVTLRCDPISGHDNLYWYRRVMGKEIKFLLHFVKESKQDESGMPNNRFLAERTGGTYSTLKVQPAELEDSGVYFCASSQGAGIFYNEQFFGPGTRLTVL.